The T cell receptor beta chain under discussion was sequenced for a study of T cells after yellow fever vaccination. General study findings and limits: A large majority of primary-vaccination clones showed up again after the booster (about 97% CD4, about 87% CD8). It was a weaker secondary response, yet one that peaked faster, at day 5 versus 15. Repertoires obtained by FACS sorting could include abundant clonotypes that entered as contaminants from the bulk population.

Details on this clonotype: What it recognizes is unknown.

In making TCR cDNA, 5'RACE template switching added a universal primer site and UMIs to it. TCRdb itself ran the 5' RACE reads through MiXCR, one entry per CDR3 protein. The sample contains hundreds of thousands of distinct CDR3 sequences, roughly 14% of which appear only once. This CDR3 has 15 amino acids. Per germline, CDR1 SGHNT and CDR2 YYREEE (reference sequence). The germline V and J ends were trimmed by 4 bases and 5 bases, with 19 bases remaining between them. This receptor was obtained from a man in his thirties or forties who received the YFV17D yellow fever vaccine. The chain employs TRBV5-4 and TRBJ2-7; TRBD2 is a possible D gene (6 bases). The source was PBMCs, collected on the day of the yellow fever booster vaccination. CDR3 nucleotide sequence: TGTGCCAGCAGCCGGGCAGCGACTAGTTACGACGAGCAGTACTTC. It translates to CASSRAATSYDEQYF.